This paragraph reports one T cell receptor beta chain. CDR3 length: 13 residues. The V gene's germline CDR1 is DFQATT and CDR2 SNEGSKA (reference sequence). V was pared by 6 bases and J by 4 bases, with 6 bases of the junction left unmatched. A single record per CDR3 protein comes from TCRdb applying MiXCR to the reads. This table holds approximately 200,000 distinct CDR3 sequences, over 20% found once. This entry belongs to a study of T cell repertoires in cytomegalovirus infection. The sequence was collected from a human donor in good health (CMV status not recorded). Some clones in this sample may be carry-over from other donors' samples. The sequenced material came from CD8+ T cells from PBMCs. V gene TRBV20-1 combines with J gene TRBJ2-3; 8 nucleotides match TRBD1. The CDR3 DNA follows: TGCAGTGCAATTCGACAGGGGCCAGATACGCAGTATTTT. It is translated as CSAIRQGPDTQYF.